This TCR beta chain was profiled in a study of blood T cell repertoires in COVID-19 (dated by TCRdb to the early 2020s). Regarding the study in general: Collaborator samples came from the United States, Italy and Spain and covered acute and convalescent phases of COVID-19. Subjects who had been exposed to COVID-19, were actively infected with it, or had recovered from it provided the deeply sampled blood TCRbeta repertoires that made up the dataset. Sample metadata almost always included a de-identified subject ID, COVID-19 status, age in years and sex. The prospective study material was composed of cDNA or gDNA derived from T cells, B-cell-depleted T cells, or PBMCs. Where available, HLA class I and class II types were obtained from metadata supplied by the sample provider rather than from assay-based typing. The samples were drawn from the first 160 participants of the ongoing ImmuneRACE study and from 1,254 subjects provided by 6 global collaborators. The repertoires were released in a freely available public database intended as a resource for research on the immune response to SARS-CoV-2.

As concerns this clone: The clone's antigen remains unknown. Base qualities are not recorded, but no much larger clone differs from it by a single base.

CDR1 and CDR2, looked up from the germline V gene, are MGHRA and YSYEKL. V was cut back by 1 base and J by 0 bases, leaving a gap of 10 bases between them. From the cysteine through the phenylalanine, the CDR3 covers 16 amino acids. Only the CDR3 DNA is retained, 48 bases long and in frame from the first base. The collaborating institutions used their own protocols to collect whole blood in K2EDTA tubes. For TCRbeta analysis, collaborators shipped samples in one of three forms: frozen whole blood, isolated PBMCs, or DNA extracted from either of those sample types. TCRbeta CDR3 regions were amplified from genomic DNA by means of the immunoSEQ Assay, a bias-controlled multiplex PCR. The authors' analysis ran thus. The number of nucleated cells in each sample was estimated from the amplification of reference gene primers within the assay. To quantify the absolute abundance of each unique TCRbeta CDR3 rearrangement, sequence reads were collapsed and filtered. For each sample, productive Simpson clonality was calculated as the square root of Simpson's diversity index over productive rearrangements. Imported from immuneACCESS, the table was reduced by TCRdb to in-frame sequences with V and J called. These copies leave out some clones; in studies compared against another copy, an unresolved V gene accounts for under half, and the cause of the remainder is not known. The V and J calls and clone size are taken from that table; D and trimming were inferred from the DNA. Recorded for this sample are roughly 260,000 clones; under 85% of them occurred a single time. Of the sample, under 4.5% is held by the ten largest clones.

The full study reports these points: Clinical and demographic metadata were provided uncurated, with the amount varying by source and participant.

The sequenced sample consisted of peripheral blood. The rearrangement joined TRBV4-1 to TRBJ2-4, with the D gene not clear enough to name. The sequence derives from a woman between 40 and 50 years old with active or convalescent COVID-19. This receptor has the CDR3 CASSQVGVLAKNIQYF. The nucleotide sequence is TGCGCCAGCAGCCAAGTAGGAGTCCTAGCCAAAAACATTCAGTACTTC.